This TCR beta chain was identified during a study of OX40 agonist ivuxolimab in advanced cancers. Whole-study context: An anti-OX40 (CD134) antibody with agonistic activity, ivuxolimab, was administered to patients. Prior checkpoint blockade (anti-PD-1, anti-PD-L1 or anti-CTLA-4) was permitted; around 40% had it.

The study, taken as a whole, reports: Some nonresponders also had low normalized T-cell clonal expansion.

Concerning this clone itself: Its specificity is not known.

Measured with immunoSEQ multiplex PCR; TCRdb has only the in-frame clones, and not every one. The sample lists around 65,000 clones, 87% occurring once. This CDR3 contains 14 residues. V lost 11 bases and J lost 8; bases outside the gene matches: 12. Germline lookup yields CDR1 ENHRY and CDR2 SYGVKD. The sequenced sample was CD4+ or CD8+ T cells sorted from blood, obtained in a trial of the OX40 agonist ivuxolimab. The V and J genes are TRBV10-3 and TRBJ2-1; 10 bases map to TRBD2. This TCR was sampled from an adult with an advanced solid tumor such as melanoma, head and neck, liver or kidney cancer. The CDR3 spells CAVFPGTSAHEQFF. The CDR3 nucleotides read TGTGCCGTCTTCCCCGGGACTAGCGCCCATGAGCAGTTCTTC.